A single sample gave rise to the 27 T cell receptor beta chains below, sequenced in a study of T-cell memory formation after mild COVID-19 (dated by TCRdb to about 2021). Library creation used 5' RACE. Data came from an Illumina NovaSeq 6000. TCRdb ran its own pipeline on the public reads, namely fastp trimming at Q25 and MiXCR clone calling, and kept in-frame beta chains. Identical CDR3 protein sequences are pooled into one entry, listed with their most common genes and DNA. In all, the sample holds roughly 350,000 distinct CDR3 sequences, and around 27% of those were seen once. Approximately 15% of the sample is taken by the ten largest. The sample comprised PBMCs or a T cell subset sorted from them (not recorded which). The receptor source for this set is an adult woman who had mild COVID-19 (a few samples of this study predate the infection). The sample titles of this study are shuffled in the database, so cell type and time point are left out; the donor was told from shared clones.

This clonotype turned up a few times. V gene TRBV18 combines with J gene TRBJ1-5; 7 bases align to TRBD1. The trim removed 1 base at V and 3 bases at J, leaving 6 bases unmatched. Germline V gives CDR1 KGHSH, CDR2 LQKENI. The CDR3 totals 16 residues. The chain's CDR3 is CASSPQGAMNNQPQHF. Here the CDR3 DNA reads TGTGCCAGCTCACCACAGGGGGCGATGAACAATCAGCCCCAGCATTTT.

The J gene is TRBJ2-5, the V gene TRBV5-5, with D possibly matching TRBD1 (6 bases). Trimming removed 4 bases from V and 5 bases from J, with 15 bases in between. The CDR3 is made up of 14 amino acids. CDR1 is SGHKS, CDR2 YYEKEE, per germline (reference sequence). CDR3: CASSPPQGTETQYF. The CDR3 DNA is TGTGCCAGCAGCCCCCCCCAGGGGACGGAGACCCAGTACTTC.

V usage is TRBV7-9 and J usage is TRBJ2-5, with D hard to call. CDR1 is SEHNR and CDR2 is FQNEAQ in the germline V gene (reference sequence). The CDR3 is 14 residues long. Trimming took off 3 bases at V and 0 bases at J, with 8 bases between the two ends. DNA of the CDR3: TGTGCCAGCAGCTTCTCCAGGAACCAAGAGACCCAGTACTTC. Its protein is CASSFSRNQETQYF.

This clonotype was found many times. The rearrangement joins TRBV5-6 to TRBJ2-3; D is perhaps TRBD2 (5 bases). Trimming took 0 bases from V and 3 from J, leaving 14 bases between them. This CDR3 is built from 16 residues. Germline-derived CDR1 and CDR2 are SGHDT and YYEEEE. The CDR3 sequence: CASSLGPSGRTDTQYF. In nucleotides, the CDR3 is TGTGCCAGCAGCTTGGGGCCCTCGGGGAGAACAGATACGCAGTATTTT.

The chain couples TRBV7-2 to TRBJ2-1; the D gene is possibly TRBD2 (5 bases). The V and J ends lost 2 bases and 4 bases respectively, with 12 bases between them. The germline gives CDR1 SGHTA, CDR2 FQGNSA. CDR3 length: 15 residues. The CDR3 sequence is CASSLYDPGYNEQFF. CDR3 in DNA: TGTGCCAGCAGCTTATACGATCCGGGATACAATGAGCAGTTCTTC. Filled out from reference TRBV7-2 and TRBJ2-1, the complete variable domain reads GAGVSQSPSNKVTEKGKDVELRCDPISGHTALYWYRQSLGQGLEFLIYFQGNSAPDKSGLPSDRFSAERTGGSVSTLTIQRTQQEDSAVYLCASSLYDPGYNEQFFGPGTRLTVL.

The V and J genes are TRBV4-1 and TRBJ1-1, with D possibly being TRBD1 (5 bases). The CDR3 has 16 amino acids. Trimming took 11 bases from V and 1 from J, leaving 23 bases between them. From germline, CDR1 is MGHRA and CDR2 YSYEKL. In DNA, the CDR3 is TGCGCCCGGTTCTGGACACCTATTGGAGGGAACACTGAAGCTTTCTTT. Amino acid sequence: CARFWTPIGGNTEAFF.

This clonotype occurred a few times. This chain joins TRBV2 and TRBJ1-5; 8 bases align to TRBD1. CDR1 and CDR2 (germline): SNHLY, FYNNEI. This CDR3 region has 15 residues. Trimming removed 7 bases from V and 4 bases from J; junction bases left unmatched: 9. The DNA of the CDR3 is TGTGCCAGCACCCTCCGGGACAGGTCAAATCAGCCCCAGCATTTT. Its translation is CASTLRDRSNQPQHF.

This rearrangement joins TRBV9 to TRBJ2-1; D may match TRBD1 or TRBD2 (6 bases each). Germline loops: CDR1 SGDLS, CDR2 YYNGEE. Between the trimmed V and J ends, which lost 0 bases and 8 bases, there was a span of 15 bases. The CDR3 covers 15 residues. The CDR3 nucleotides read TGTGCCAGCAGCGTAGGAATGGAGGGGGTCTATGAGCAGTTCTTC. Translating gives CASSVGMEGVYEQFF.

This clonotype occurred a few times. The chain joins TRBV20-1 to TRBJ2-7, with 9 bases matching TRBD2. Germline loops: CDR1 DFQATT, CDR2 SNEGSKA (reference sequence). Trimming at V came to 2 bases and at J to 0 bases, leaving 5 bases not matched to a gene. This CDR3 is built from 15 residues. DNA of the CDR3: TGCAGTGCTAGAAAACTAGCGGGTAACTCCTACGAGCAGTACTTC. This gives the protein CSARKLAGNSYEQYF.

The chain links TRBV7-2 to TRBJ1-4; D remains ambiguous. V lost 1 base and J 8 bases, leaving 11 bases between the germline ends. From germline, CDR1 is SGHTA and CDR2 FQGNSA. The CDR3 contains 14 residues. The CDR3 is CASSLGGMGEKLFF. CDR3 DNA sequence: TGTGCCAGCAGCTTAGGAGGGATGGGGGAAAAACTGTTTTTT.

The chain couples TRBV14 to TRBJ1-1, with D possibly matching TRBD1 (5 bases). The CDR3 loop spans 14 amino acids. Trimming removed 5 bases from V and 1 base from J, with 11 bases in between. Germline values: CDR1 SGHDN, CDR2 FVKESK. This CDR3 reads CASSFNGGNTEAFF. For the CDR3, the DNA is TGTGCCAGCAGCTTTAATGGGGGGAACACTGAAGCTTTCTTT.

The rearrangement links TRBV4-3 to TRBJ2-5, with unresolved D. Germline assignment: CDR1 LGHNA and CDR2 YSLEER. Trimming shortened V by 0 bases and J by 10 bases, and 9 bases separated the two germline ends. There are 12 residues in the CDR3. The CDR3 DNA sequence: TGCGCCAGCAGCCAAGACCACACAGTCCAGTACTTC. Its translation: CASSQDHTVQYF.

This clonotype was seen a few times. The chain uses TRBV18 and TRBJ2-7; D may correspond to TRBD1 or TRBD2 (5 bases each). Germline CDR1 reads KGHSH; CDR2 reads LQKENI. This CDR3 contains 15 residues. Trimming removed 3 bases at V and 0 bases at J, with 12 bases between. The CDR3 nucleotides are TGTGCCAGCTCACCCGGGACGACCAGCTCCTACGAGCAGTACTTC. Protein: CASSPGTTSSYEQYF.

The V gene is TRBV12-3 or TRBV12-4, the J gene TRBJ2-3; 11 nucleotides agree with TRBD2. The length of the CDR3 is 16 residues. Trimming took 5 bases from V and 6 from J; bases not matched to a gene: 10. The CDR3 spells CASSRGGTSGIDTQYF. The CDR3 DNA reads as TGTGCCAGCAGTAGGGGGGGGACTAGCGGTATTGATACGCAGTATTTT.

This clonotype was picked up a small number of times. The rearrangement uses TRBV6-6 and TRBJ1-1; unclear D gene. The germline gives CDR1 MNHNY, CDR2 SVGAGI (reference sequence). The V and J ends lost 5 bases and 0 bases respectively, with 7 bases between them. The CDR3 loop spans 13 amino acids. This CDR3 reads CASSRPMNTEAFF. CDR3 sequence (DNA): TGTGCCAGCAGTCGGCCTATGAACACTGAAGCTTTCTTT.

This clonotype was detected a few times. The chain carries TRBV12-3 or TRBV12-4 and TRBJ2-5; 8 positions match TRBD2. J was trimmed by 4 bases and V by 6 bases; bases with no gene match: 16. CDR3 size: 17 residues. The CDR3 spells CASSRPRSGGHLETQYF. CDR3 DNA: TGTGCCAGCAGCCGGCCGCGAAGCGGGGGCCACCTAGAGACCCAGTACTTC.

CDR3 nucleotide sequence: TGCGCCAGCAGCCAAGCCGGGGGAACGTTCAACACCGGGGAGCTGTTTTTT. Its protein product is CASSQAGGTFNTGELFF. The V and J genes are TRBV4-1 and TRBJ2-2; tentatively, D is TRBD2 (6 bases). The CDR3 length is 17 residues. Germline V CDR1 and CDR2: MGHRA, YSYEKL. V was clipped by 1 base and J by 2 bases, with 14 bases between them.

This clonotype has more than one count but fewer than ten. This chain joins TRBV9 and TRBJ2-1; D call uncertain. Germline V gives CDR1 SGDLS, CDR2 YYNGEE. V was trimmed by 0 bases and J by 5 bases, leaving 0 bases between them. This CDR3 is built from 11 residues. Here the CDR3 DNA reads TGTGCCAGCAGCGTAGACAATGAGCAGTTCTTC. Amino acid sequence: CASSVDNEQFF.

This clonotype was recorded a few times. The chain is built from TRBV6-5 and TRBJ1-1, with a possible D match to TRBD1 (5 bases). Germline values: CDR1 MNHEY, CDR2 SVGAGI. The ends were cut back, 7 bases at V and 5 bases at J, with 14 bases in the middle. This CDR3 region has 13 residues. The CDR3 DNA reads as TGTGCCAGCACCCCGATTCAGGGTACTGAAGCTTTCTTT. Amino acids: CASTPIQGTEAFF.

The chain has TRBV5-1 and TRBJ2-7; 8 nucleotides agree with TRBD2. The CDR3 contains 14 residues. Germline V gene data show CDR1 as SGHRS and CDR2 as YFSETQ. Germline trimming cut 5 bases from V and 4 bases from J; bases unmatched to any gene: 8. This CDR3 is CASRHSGAEYEQYF. The DNA of the CDR3 is TGCGCCAGCAGACATAGCGGGGCGGAATACGAGCAGTACTTC.

The chain is built from TRBV27 and TRBJ1-1; the D is unclear. Germline V gene lookup returns CDR1 MNHEY and CDR2 SMNVEV (reference sequence). V was trimmed by 5 bases and J by 1 base, leaving 11 bases between them. This CDR3 region has 14 residues. CDR3 bases: TGTGCCAGCAGTCCACACAGAAAGAACACTGAAGCTTTCTTT. It is translated as CASSPHRKNTEAFF.

The CDR3 DNA reads as TGTGCCAGCAGTTTACGACTAGCGGTCTACGAGCAGTACTTC. This translates into CASSLRLAVYEQYF. The rearrangement uses TRBV28 and TRBJ2-7; the match to TRBD2 covers 9 bases. CDR1 MDHEN and CDR2 SYDVKM come from the germline V gene. The CDR3 is 14 amino acids. V was clipped by 2 bases and J by 3 bases; unmatched bases: 2.

The V and J genes are TRBV6-5 and TRBJ1-5; D remains ambiguous. CDR1 and CDR2 from the germline V gene are MNHEY and SVGAGI. Trimming shortened V by 0 bases and J by 3 bases, and 18 bases separated the two germline ends. CDR3 size: 18 residues. The CDR3 sequence is CASSYSLPLRGDNQPQHF. The CDR3 DNA reads TGTGCCAGCAGTTACTCGTTGCCCTTACGGGGTGACAATCAGCCCCAGCATTTT.

This rearrangement joins TRBV23-1 to TRBJ1-5; D possibly corresponds to TRBD1 (5 bases). TRBV23-1 is sorted into the ORF group, with uncertain function. The CDR3 is 14 residues long. V gave up 3 bases and J gave up 5 bases, with 11 bases separating them. The CDR3 sequence is CASSQWDFHQPQHF. The CDR3 bases are TGCGCCAGCAGTCAGTGGGACTTCCATCAGCCCCAGCATTTT.

V usage is TRBV7-2 and J usage is TRBJ1-2, with 7 bases aligning to TRBD1. The CDR3 sequence is 16 residues long. The V segment lost 3 bases and the J segment 2 bases; nucleotides outside the gene matches: 9. The germline CDR1 and CDR2 sequences are SGHTA and FQGNSA. The CDR3 region has the DNA TGTGCCAGCAGCTTGCCTTCAGACAGGGAGAACTATGGCTACACCTTC. As protein: CASSLPSDRENYGYTF.

The sample holds a few counts of this clonotype. The genes are TRBV6-2 or TRBV6-3 and TRBJ2-3; 8 bases fit TRBD1. V lost 11 bases to trimming and J lost 2 bases; unmatched junction nucleotides: 9. In germline, CDR1 is MNHEY, CDR2 SVGEGT. The CDR3 runs 14 residues. The CDR3 is CAASWTGITDTQYF. In DNA, the CDR3 is TGTGCCGCGTCATGGACAGGGATCACAGATACGCAGTATTTT.

The CDR3 nucleotides read TGTGCCGGGCCCAGGGGATACTACGAGCAGTACTTC. Protein: CAGPRGYYEQYF. The chain is built from TRBV25-1 and TRBJ2-7; TRBD1 is a possible D gene (6 bases). V dropped 11 bases and J dropped 3 bases, with 14 bases sitting between them. CDR3 length: 12 residues. Germline V gene data show CDR1 as MGHDK and CDR2 as SYGVNS.